The 3 T cell receptor beta chains below all came from one sample that was sequenced in a study of blood T cells in healthy people across ages. Primed by a sample-barcoded 5' primer and a J-beta primer mix, a second PCR proceeded for roughly 6 to 12 cycles. A single record per CDR3 protein comes from TCRdb applying MiXCR to the 5' RACE reads. The table lists around 990,000 distinct CDR3 sequences, less than 25% of them singletons, with approximately 0.79% in the top ten. Another study also made use of these data, one on T cells of mothers and their children.

Material: blood. All receptors come from a girl aged 2-15 years in good health.

The chain links TRBV20-1 to TRBJ2-5, with TRBD1 matching over 7 bases. The J call is uncertain, as TRBJ2-7 better fits the DNA end. Germline values: CDR1 DFQATT, CDR2 SNEGSKA (reference sequence). The CDR3 contains 15 residues. DNA of the CDR3: TGCAGTGCTTCAGCGGCAGGGGGTTCGGCCGACGAGCAGTACTTC. Amino acids: CSASAAGGSADEQYF.

This clonotype was counted only a few times. This chain joins TRBV11-2 and TRBJ2-2; D not resolved. V lost 1 base and J 7 bases, leaving 7 bases between the germline ends. This CDR3 has 13 amino acids. CDR1 is SGHAT and CDR2 is FQNNGV in the germline V gene. CDR3 sequence: CASSLGTVGELFF. The CDR3 DNA is TGTGCCAGCAGCTTAGGGACCGTCGGGGAGCTGTTTTTT.

In its sample, this clonotype was seen a few times. The chain carries TRBV5-5 and TRBJ2-5; 7 positions agree with TRBD1. The CDR3 is 13 residues long. The V and J ends lost 4 bases and 5 bases, in that order; junction bases with no gene match: 5. Germline CDR1 SGHKS, CDR2 YYEKEE (reference sequence). CDR3 sequence: CASSGDSMETQYF. DNA for the CDR3: TGTGCCAGCAGCGGGGACAGTATGGAGACCCAGTACTTC.